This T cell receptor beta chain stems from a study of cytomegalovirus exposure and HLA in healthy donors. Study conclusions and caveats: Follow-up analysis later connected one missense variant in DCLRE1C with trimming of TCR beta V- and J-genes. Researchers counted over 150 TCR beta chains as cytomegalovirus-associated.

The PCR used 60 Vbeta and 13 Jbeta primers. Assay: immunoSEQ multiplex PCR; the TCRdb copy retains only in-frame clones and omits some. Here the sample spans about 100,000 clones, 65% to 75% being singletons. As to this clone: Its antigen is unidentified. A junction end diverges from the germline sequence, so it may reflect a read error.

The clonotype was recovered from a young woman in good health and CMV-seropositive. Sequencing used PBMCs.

The CDR3 DNA sequence: TGTGCCAGCAGCGCCATACAGGCTCTATCAGACTTC. It is translated as CASSAIQALSDF. The chain combines TRBV5-6 with TRBJ2-7, with D possibly TRBD1 on 5 matching bases. Germline CDR1 reads SGHDT; CDR2 reads YYEEEE. This CDR3 is 12 amino acids long.